The rows below give T cell receptor beta chains drawn from one sample of a study of regulatory T cells in long-lasting Graves disease. TCRdb redid the calling of the multiplex PCR reads with MiXCR, one entry per CDR3 protein. In the table there are some 600,000 distinct CDR3 sequences, around 16% of which are singletons. These data also formed part of another study, on T cells in Graves' hyperthyroidism and ophthalmopathy.

The source was peripheral blood mononuclear cells (PBMCs), collected at new diagnosis, from a patient treated with antithyroid drugs. Every receptor here comes from a man younger than 35 with Graves disease. Both conserved end residues are part of each CDR3. The D gene is left open where the match is weak. Clone size appears in some rows only: once, few, many, or a class for an expanded clone.

j_call	d_call	clone_size	v_call	cdr3_aa	cdr3_nt
TRBJ2-7	NA	many	TRBV3-1	CASSQDPGEQYF	TGTGCCAGCAGCCAAGATCCCGGCGAGCAGTACTTC
TRBJ1-2	NA	many	TRBV28	CASSSSGNYGYTF	TGTGCCAGCAGTTCGTCAGGGAACTATGGCTACACCTTC
TRBJ1-4	NA	NA	TRBV27	CASSVPGEATNEKLFF	TGTGCCAGCAGTGTTCCCGGAGAAGCAACTAATGAAAAACTGTTTTTT
TRBJ1-1	NA	NA	TRBV27	CASSLSGDFVSTEAFF	TGTGCCAGCAGTTTATCTGGGGATTTTGTGTCCACTGAAGCTTTCTTT
TRBJ2-1	TRBD1	many	TRBV6-1	CASISGTEYNEQFF	TGTGCCAGCATTTCCGGGACAGAGTACAATGAGCAGTTCTTC
TRBJ2-1	TRBD1	NA	TRBV7-8	CASSHKRGPDIYNEQFF	TGTGCCAGCAGCCACAAAAGGGGGCCCGATATCTACAATGAGCAGTTCTTC
TRBJ2-7	TRBD2	many	TRBV20-1	CSARGTSGYEQYF	TGCAGTGCTAGAGGGACTAGCGGCTACGAGCAGTACTTC
TRBJ2-3	NA	many	TRBV20-1	CSAPRRGSTDTQYF	TGCAGTGCCCCTAGGAGGGGTTCCACAGATACGCAGTATTTT
TRBJ2-7	NA	few	TRBV7-9	CASSLGPGSEQYF	TGTGCCAGCAGCTTAGGCCCAGGGTCCGAGCAGTACTTC
TRBJ1-2	NA	NA	TRBV20-1	CSAVQGNGYTF	TGCAGTGCTGTACAGGGCAATGGCTACACCTTC
TRBJ2-7	TRBD2	many	TRBV12-3/TRBV12-4	CASRLTSGSRSYEQYF	TGTGCCAGCAGGCTCACTAGCGGGAGCCGCTCCTACGAGCAGTACTTC
TRBJ2-1	NA	many	TRBV20-1	CSARGGLSTAEQFF	TGCAGTGCTAGAGGTGGACTATCAACGGCTGAGCAGTTCTTC
TRBJ2-7	NA	many	TRBV5-1	CASSLGRSAYEQYF	TGCGCCAGCAGCTTGGGCAGGTCAGCCTACGAGCAGTACTTC
TRBJ2-7	TRBD2	many	TRBV27	CASRASGWRYEQYF	TGTGCCAGCAGGGCTAGCGGGTGGAGGTACGAGCAGTACTTC
TRBJ2-1	TRBD2	NA	TRBV20-1	CSAREAGGYASRPRSYNEQFF	TGCAGTGCTAGAGAAGCGGGAGGTTACGCGAGCAGACCGCGCTCCTACAATGAGCAGTTCTTC
TRBJ2-5	NA	many	TRBV10-1	CASSADRQETQYF	TGCGCCAGCAGTGCAGACAGGCAAGAGACCCAGTACTTC
TRBJ2-7	TRBD1	many	TRBV28	CASSLLRDNRQGSPQLYEQYF	TGTGCCAGCAGTTTATTACGGGACAACAGACAGGGATCACCCCAACTCTACGAGCAGTACTTC
TRBJ2-4	NA	many	TRBV2	CASDGGNEDIQYF	TGTGCCAGTGATGGGGGGAATGAGGACATTCAGTACTTC
TRBJ1-5	TRBD1	many	TRBV12-3/TRBV12-4	CASSPGTEYSNQPQHF	TGTGCCAGCAGTCCCGGGACAGAATATAGCAATCAGCCCCAGCATTTT
TRBJ2-1	NA	NA	TRBV18	CASSAGGSFNNEQFF	TGTGCCAGCTCCGCGGGCGGATCATTTAACAATGAGCAGTTCTTC
TRBJ2-1	NA	NA	TRBV20-1	CSARDLERGTEQFF	TGCAGTGCTAGAGATTTGGAAAGGGGGACTGAGCAGTTCTTC
TRBJ1-1	NA	many	TRBV6-1	CASSEYRGRDTEAFF	TGTGCCAGCAGTGAATATAGGGGAAGGGACACTGAAGCTTTCTTT
TRBJ2-1	TRBD2	NA	TRBV9	CASSVEPGGNNEQFF	TGTGCCAGCAGCGTAGAACCGGGGGGTAACAATGAGCAGTTCTTC
TRBJ2-3	TRBD1	many	TRBV30	CAWSVGQGLTDTQYF	TGTGCCTGGAGTGTCGGACAGGGCCTCACAGATACGCAGTATTTT
TRBJ1-1	NA	many	TRBV5-1	CASSLDRAGPEAFF	TGCGCCAGCAGCTTGGACAGGGCGGGCCCTGAAGCTTTCTTT
TRBJ2-3	TRBD2	few	TRBV3-1	CASSQGRLAGGSTDTQYF	TGTGCCAGCAGCCAAGGGCGACTAGCGGGAGGAAGCACAGATACGCAGTATTTT
TRBJ2-1	NA	many	TRBV2	CASSERDQMTNEQFF	TGTGCCAGCAGTGAGAGGGACCAAATGACCAATGAGCAGTTCTTC
TRBJ2-1	NA	many	TRBV2	CASTQGLVDEQFF	TGTGCCAGCACACAGGGACTTGTGGATGAGCAGTTCTTC
TRBJ2-1	TRBD2	NA	TRBV20-1	CSARDPPGGSGIEQFF	TGCAGTGCTAGAGATCCCCCTGGGGGTAGCGGGATTGAGCAGTTCTTC
TRBJ1-2	NA	NA	TRBV27	CASMGAGYGYTF	TGTGCCAGCATGGGGGCCGGGTATGGCTACACCTTC
TRBJ1-2	NA	many	TRBV2	CASRGLVLYGYTF	TGTGCCAGCCGCGGTTTAGTTCTCTATGGCTACACCTTC
TRBJ2-6	NA	many	TRBV7-9	CASSFPTSSSGANVLTF	TGTGCCAGCAGCTTCCCGACTTCTAGCTCTGGGGCCAACGTCCTGACTTTC
TRBJ2-7	NA	NA	TRBV6-1	CASSEVAEAYEQYF	TGTGCCAGCAGTGAAGTAGCGGAAGCCTACGAGCAGTACTTC
TRBJ2-7	TRBD2	many	TRBV7-9	CASSLNRGGSYEQYF	TGTGCCAGCAGCTTAAACCGGGGAGGGTCCTACGAGCAGTACTTC
TRBJ2-1	NA	many	TRBV11-2	CASSLGPSGYDEQFF	TGTGCCAGCAGCTTAGGCCCGAGCGGGTACGACGAGCAGTTCTTC
TRBJ1-3	NA	many	TRBV30	CAWSLGITLSGNTIYF	TGTGCCTGGAGTCTGGGGATAACTCTCTCTGGAAACACCATATATTTT
TRBJ2-7	NA	many	TRBV6-2/TRBV6-3	CASKAAATYEQYF	TGTGCCAGCAAGGCGGCGGCTACCTACGAGCAGTACTTC
TRBJ2-1	NA	many	TRBV7-9	CASSSGASAHNEQFF	TGTGCCAGCAGCTCCGGGGCTAGCGCCCACAATGAGCAGTTCTTC
TRBJ2-3	TRBD1	NA	TRBV27	CASSLFVEGAADTQYF	TGTGCCAGCAGTTTATTTGTCGAGGGGGCGGCGGATACGCAGTATTTT
TRBJ1-4	NA	many	TRBV2	CASAINRGEKLFF	TGTGCCAGCGCTATAAACCGGGGCGAAAAACTGTTTTTT
TRBJ2-1	NA	few	TRBV20-1	CSARDGENEQFF	TGCAGTGCTAGAGATGGCGAGAATGAGCAGTTCTTC
TRBJ2-1	NA	few	TRBV6-1	CASRHTGYGNEQFF	TGTGCCAGCAGACACACGGGCTACGGGAATGAGCAGTTCTTC
TRBJ2-1	NA	NA	TRBV3-1	CASSQGQASTYEQFF	TGTGCCAGCAGCCAAGGGCAGGCCTCTACATATGAGCAGTTCTTC
TRBJ2-7	NA	few	TRBV4-2	CASSQGRANEQYF	TGTGCCAGCAGCCAAGGGCGGGCGAACGAGCAGTACTTC
TRBJ2-3	TRBD2	NA	TRBV28	CASSTSSGRIQYF	TGTGCCAGCAGCACATCTAGCGGGAGAATACAGTATTTT
TRBJ2-5	NA	NA	TRBV6-1	CASSELGGDGETQYF	TGTGCCAGCAGTGAATTAGGAGGGGATGGAGAGACCCAGTACTTC
TRBJ2-1	TRBD2	NA	TRBV20-1	CSAGRGYNEQFF	TGCAGTGCCGGGCGGGGGTACAATGAGCAGTTCTTC